This T cell receptor (beta chain) was identified in a study of shared clonotypes between healthy human individuals. In the study overall: Three plates each covered CD4 naive and memory; CD8 naive two, CD8 memory one.

Each of the donors was a healthy adult who was HIV-negative and had not had a recent acute infection or vaccination. In replicate PCRs of sorted subsets, about 190 ng DNA, about 29,000 T cell genomes, was used. Generated by immunoSEQ multiplex PCR, the TCRdb table keeps only in-frame clones and is missing some. The repertoire includes 900,000 to 1,200,000 clones, around three quarters of them detected once, and 0.6% to 0.75% sits in the top ten. The CDR3 sequence is 12 residues long. The germline V gene has CDR1 SGHRS and CDR2 YFSETQ. As for this clone: The junction does not match germline at one end; this may be a read error.

J is TRBJ1-3 and V is TRBV5-1; D not resolved. The sequence came from a man between 18 and 35 years old in good health. Some clones in this sample may be carry-over from other donors' samples. The specimen sequenced was memory CD4+ T cells from PBMCs. Described subset: CD45RA-negative fraction. The DNA for the CDR3 is TGCGCCAGCAGCGCCAGTGGAGACACCATATATTTT. The encoded protein is CASSASGDTIYF.